Listed below are T cell receptor beta chains from one sample, sequenced in a study of cytomegalovirus exposure and HLA in healthy donors. Method: immunoSEQ multiplex PCR; TCRdb's copy keeps in-frame clones and lacks some. The sample holds 85,000 to 90,000 clones, 67% seen once. Source material: PBMCs. These receptors were obtained from a young man in good health and CMV-seronegative. Each CDR3 is given with its conserved first and last residue. A D gene is named only where the DNA matches it firmly. Clone sizes are given selectively: once, few, many, or a class where the clone is expanded.

abundance	v_gene	j_gene	d_gene	CDR3nt	CDR3aa
.	TRBV7-3	TRBJ2-2	.	TGTGCCAGCAGCTTATCCGGCGGGGAGCTGTTTTTT	CASSLSGGELFF
.	TRBV6-6	TRBJ1-4	.	TGTGCCAGCAGTTACTCGGGCAGGCAGGAAAAACTGTTTTTT	CASSYSGRQEKLFF
.	TRBV19	TRBJ1-5	.	TGTGCCAGTACCCAGTCCCCCAATCAGCCCCAGCATTTT	CASTQSPNQPQHF
.	TRBV4-1	TRBJ1-4	TRBD1	TGCGCCAGCAGCCCCAGCCGCACCGGGACAGGGAGGTGGACTAATGAAAAACTGTTTTTT	CASSPSRTGTGRWTNEKLFF
.	TRBV10-3	TRBJ1-2	.	TGTGCCATCAGTGAGGGCGGGTCACGGGGCTACACCTTC	CAISEGGSRGYTF
.	TRBV7-3	TRBJ1-6	.	TGTGCCAGCAGCTTAACGGGGCCCGACACAGGGTCGAATTCACCCCTCCACTTT	CASSLTGPDTGSNSPLHF
.	TRBV2	TRBJ2-7	.	TGTGCCAGCACCTTAACTTACAGCTCCTCCTACGAGCAGTACTTC	CASTLTYSSSYEQYF
.	TRBV9	TRBJ2-6	.	TGTGCCAGCAGCGTGGACAGAGGCTCTGGGGCCAACGTCCTGACTTTC	CASSVDRGSGANVLTF
.	TRBV4-1	TRBJ1-6	.	TGCGCCAGCAGCACCGTGGGGGGACTTAATTCACCCCTCCACTTT	CASSTVGGLNSPLHF
.	TRBV7-3	TRBJ2-7	.	TGTGCCAGCAGCCTCGGGAGCCGCTACGAGCAGTACTTC	CASSLGSRYEQYF
.	TRBV5-4	TRBJ2-2	TRBD1	TGTGCCAGCAGCTTGGTGGACAGGGTTAACACCGGGGAGCTGTTTTTT	CASSLVDRVNTGELFF
.	TRBV10-2	TRBJ2-5	.	TGCGCCAGCAGCGGACAGGGCGGGGGAGAGACCCAGTACTTC	CASSGQGGGETQYF
.	TRBV27	TRBJ2-1	TRBD2	TGTGCCAGCAGTTCGTTGACTAGCGGGATACTACGGAATGAGCAGTTCTTC	CASSSLTSGILRNEQFF
.	TRBV9	TRBJ2-1	.	TGTGCCAGCAGCCCCCAGGACCGCGGCGGGAAGGGAGAGCAGTTCTTC	CASSPQDRGGKGEQFF
.	TRBV27	TRBJ1-5	.	TGTGCCAGCACCCCACCAGGGATCGATCAGCCCCAGCATTTT	CASTPPGIDQPQHF
.	TRBV19	TRBJ1-4	.	TGTGCCAGTAGTCCAAAAGGCGGGAACTATGAAAAACTGTTTTTT	CASSPKGGNYEKLFF
.	TRBV5-8	TRBJ2-5	.	TGTGCCAGCAGCGCCCGGGAGACTAGCCAAGAGACCCAGTACTTC	CASSARETSQETQYF
.	TRBV19	TRBJ1-1	TRBD1	TGTGCCAGTAGTCAGGACAGGGAGCTTCGTGGGGCAGCTTTCTTT	CASSQDRELRGAAFF
.	TRBV7-2	TRBJ2-2	.	TGTGCCAGCAGCTTTGGGGGCGCGAGAACCGGGGAGCTGTTTTTT	CASSFGGARTGELFF
.	TRBV7-9	TRBJ2-2	.	TGTGCCAGCAGTTGGCGGCCCGCGAACACCGGGGAGCTGTTTTTT	CASSWRPANTGELFF
.	TRBV10-1	TRBJ2-5	.	TGCGCCAGCAGTGAGACTAGAAGCGTCGAGACCCAGTACTTC	CASSETRSVETQYF
.	TRBV6-1	TRBJ1-1	.	TGTGCCAGCAGTGAAACCCAGGGGATTAACACTGAAGCTTTCTTT	CASSETQGINTEAFF
.	TRBV2	TRBJ1-1	TRBD1	TGTGCCAGCAGCGGATCCCTACAGGGGTTCACTGAAGCTTTCTTT	CASSGSLQGFTEAFF
once	TRBV30	TRBJ1-3	.	TGTGCCTGGAGTGAGGGGGTCTCTGGAAACACCATATATTTT	CAWSEGVSGNTIYF
.	TRBV19	TRBJ1-3	.	TGTGCCAGTAGACCCGACAGAGACTCTGGAAACACCATATATTTT	CASRPDRDSGNTIYF
.	TRBV19	TRBJ2-5	.	TGTGCCAGTAGTATCTGGTGGGAGGACCAAGAGACCCAGTACTTC	CASSIWWEDQETQYF
.	TRBV19	TRBJ1-3	.	TGTGCCAGTACCCCTCGGCCAAATCGGGACACCATATATTTT	CASTPRPNRDTIYF
.	TRBV5-1	TRBJ1-5	.	TGCGCCAGCAGCCCCTGGGCAGGGGCCGATCAGCCCCAGCATTTT	CASSPWAGADQPQHF
.	TRBV4-3	TRBJ2-7	.	TGCGCCAGCAGCCAAGCTCCAGCGCTCTCCTACGAGCAGTACTTC	CASSQAPALSYEQYF
.	TRBV7-2	TRBJ1-5	.	TGTGCCAGCAGCTTCACCGGAGGTCCCCAGCATTTT	CASSFTGGPQHF
few	TRBV28	TRBJ2-3	TRBD2	TGTGCCAGCAGTCCCCCACTAGCGAACACAGATACGCAGTATTTT	CASSPPLANTDTQYF
.	TRBV7-3	TRBJ2-1	.	TGTGCCAGCAAAATGGGGGCAGCGAGCTCCTACAATGAGCAGTTCTTC	CASKMGAASSYNEQFF
medium-sized	TRBV5-5	TRBJ2-7	.	TGTGCCAGCAGCTTGTATCAGGTCGCCCCTTACGAGCAGTACTTC	CASSLYQVAPYEQYF
.	TRBV5-6	TRBJ2-7	.	TGTGCCAGCAGCTTCCAGGGGCTCGCCAGCGAGAGGGAGCAGTACTTC	CASSFQGLASEREQYF
.	TRBV5-6	TRBJ1-1	TRBD1	TGTGCCAGCAGCCCAGGACAGGGGCCCACTGAAGCTTTCTTT	CASSPGQGPTEAFF
.	TRBV4-1	TRBJ2-2	TRBD1	TGCGCCAGCAGCCAAGGGACAGGGTTTGGGAACACCGGGGAGCTGTTTTTT	CASSQGTGFGNTGELFF
.	TRBV19	TRBJ2-1	TRBD2	TGTGCCAGTAGTAAAATAGCGGGAGACTACAATGAGCAGTTCTTC	CASSKIAGDYNEQFF
few	TRBV9	TRBJ1-4	.	TGTGCCAGCAGCGTCTCAGCGACAACTAATGAAAAACTGTTTTTT	CASSVSATTNEKLFF
.	TRBV4-1	TRBJ2-1	TRBD1	TGCGCCAGCAGTCAAATAGGACAGGGGGCTGGAGATGAGCAGTTCTTC	CASSQIGQGAGDEQFF
once	TRBV6-4	TRBJ1-1	.	TGTGCCAGCCATAGGGGGTCCTTCCGTTACCGGAGCACTGAAGCTTTCTTT	CASHRGSFRYRSTEAFF
few	TRBV5-6	TRBJ1-3	.	TGTGCCAGCGCGACTGGCCCTGGCAGCCGCTCTGGAAACACCATATATTTT	CASATGPGSRSGNTIYF
.	TRBV10-2	TRBJ2-7	TRBD2	TGCGCCAGCAGTGAGTCGATAGCGGGAGGATTTTACGAGCAGTACTTC	CASSESIAGGFYEQYF